This TCR beta chain stems from a study of OX40 agonist ivuxolimab in advanced cancers. Across the whole study: A mean age of roughly 66 years, range about 20 to 85, was recorded, and approximately 79% were male. Anti-PD-1, anti-PD-L1 or anti-CTLA-4 therapy given earlier was allowed, and around 40% had some.

The repertoire was sequenced with immunoSEQ multiplex PCR; TCRdb's copy has only in-frame clones and lacks some. Of just over 60,000 clones listed, approximately 90% are singletons. This CDR3 is built from 17 residues. In germline, CDR1 is SGHKS, CDR2 YYEKEE (reference sequence). The trim removed 1 base at V and 0 bases at J, leaving 6 bases unmatched. Study-wide points: Dose levels from 0.1 to 3.0 mg/kg saw CD4+ and CD8+ blood T cells expand clonally by week 6. Relative to CD4+, CD8+ T cells held more expanded clones on average.

Points on this clone: Its specificity is unknown.

V usage is TRBV5-5 and J usage is TRBJ2-2; 7 bases line up with TRBD2. This TCR came from an adult with an advanced solid tumor such as melanoma, head and neck, liver or kidney cancer. The sequences come from CD4+ or CD8+ T cells sorted from blood, collected in a trial of the OX40 agonist ivuxolimab. CDR3 loop: CASSLPFSGTNTGELFF. DNA for the CDR3: TGTGCCAGCAGCTTGCCTTTCAGCGGGACGAACACCGGGGAGCTGTTTTTT.